One sample yielded the 19 T cell receptor beta chains listed below, sequenced in a study of T cells after yellow fever vaccination. TCRdb reanalysed the 5' RACE reads using MiXCR and keeps one entry per CDR3 protein. The repertoire holds roughly 4,800 distinct CDR3 sequences, with roughly 7.5% as singletons. The sample in question was PBMCs, either bulk or a sorted T-cell subset (CD4+, CD8+, memory, or dextramer-sorted; not recorded which), obtained 15 days after the yellow fever booster vaccination. These receptors were taken from a young man who received the YFV17D yellow fever vaccine.

Many counts were recorded for this clonotype. The rearrangement joins TRBV5-4 to TRBJ2-7; 10 bases map to TRBD2. V shed 0 bases, J shed 1 base, and the junction held 7 bases outside the gene matches. The CDR3 loop spans 17 amino acids. The germline V gene encodes CDR1 SGHNT and CDR2 YYREEE (reference sequence). CDR3 in amino acids: CASSLALAGVRSYEQYF. The CDR3 bases are TGTGCCAGCAGCTTGGCTCTAGCGGGAGTTCGGTCCTACGAGCAGTACTTC.

The table lists this clonotype with many counts. The chain uses TRBV27 and TRBJ2-7, with TRBD1 matching 9 bases. Germline V CDR1 and CDR2: MNHEY, SMNVEV (reference sequence). The V gene end was trimmed by 6 bases and the J gene end by 6 bases; junction bases not matched to a gene: 9. The CDR3 totals 14 residues. CDR3 loop: CASRGRDREGEQYF. The CDR3 DNA reads as TGTGCCAGCAGAGGGAGGGACAGGGAGGGCGAGCAGTACTTC.

By share, this clonotype counts as medium-sized. The rearrangement joins TRBV19 to TRBJ2-3; 10 bases match TRBD2. After removal of 5 bases from V and 8 bases from J, the junction contained 10 bases not matched to a gene. This CDR3 contains 15 residues. The germline V gene encodes CDR1 LNHDA and CDR2 SQIVND (reference sequence). In DNA form, the CDR3 reads TGTGCCAGTAGTTCTAGCGGGAGAACTTATGGTACGCAGTATTTT. Residues: CASSSSGRTYGTQYF.

This clonotype is medium-sized (0.01 to 0.1%). The V call is TRBV20-1, the J call TRBJ2-7; D not certain. Trimming removed 4 bases at V and 0 bases at J, with 10 bases between. The CDR3 is 13 amino acids. Germline assignment: CDR1 DFQATT and CDR2 SNEGSKA (reference sequence). The CDR3 nucleotides read TGCAGTGCTAAAAGCGCCACCTCCTACGAGCAGTACTTC. Protein: CSAKSATSYEQYF.

At least ten counts were recorded for this clonotype. The chain links TRBV7-2 to TRBJ2-7; TRBD1 matches 7 bases. CDR3 length: 14 residues. Germline CDR1 and CDR2: SGHTA and FQGNSA. V shed 4 bases, J shed 2 bases, and the junction held 5 bases outside the gene matches. The CDR3 sequence is CASSYPQGAYEQYF. DNA of the CDR3: TGTGCCAGCAGCTACCCTCAGGGGGCCTACGAGCAGTACTTC.

This clonotype qualifies as medium-sized. The V and J genes are TRBV29-1 and TRBJ2-5; 9 nucleotides align to TRBD2. This CDR3 has 13 residues. CDR1 and CDR2 (germline): SQVTM, ANQGSEA. V lost 5 bases and J lost 10; bases outside the gene matches: 11. The CDR3 DNA is TGCAGCGTTCCCCGGGAGGCGGGGGGGGGCCAGTACTTC. It yields the protein CSVPREAGGGQYF. Variable domain in full (rest from reference TRBV29-1 and TRBJ2-5): SAVISQKPSRDICQRGTSLTIQCQVDSQVTMMFWYRQQPGQSLTLIATANQGSEATYESGFVIDKFPISRPNLTFSTLTVSNMSPEDSSIYLCSVPREAGGGQYFGPGTRLLVL.

This clonotype is deemed medium-sized (0.01 to 0.1%). The V and J genes are TRBV20-1 and TRBJ2-2; 7 nucleotides align to TRBD2. CDR1 and CDR2 (germline): DFQATT, SNEGSKA (reference sequence). CDR3 size: 14 residues. V lost 0 bases and J lost 7; bases outside the gene matches: 5. CDR3 protein: CSAREAGADGELFF. The CDR3 DNA reads as TGCAGTGCTAGAGAGGCGGGAGCGGACGGGGAGCTGTTTTTT.

This clonotype is labeled medium-sized. The V call is TRBV5-1, the J call TRBJ1-1, with D perhaps matching TRBD1 (5 bases). Germline V gene lookup returns CDR1 SGHRS and CDR2 YFSETQ. The length of the CDR3 is 14 residues. Trimming removed 0 bases from V and 4 bases from J, with 10 bases in between. CDR3 sequence: CASSLDPGVTEAFF. The CDR3 DNA sequence: TGCGCCAGCAGCTTGGACCCGGGGGTCACTGAAGCTTTCTTT. Full variable domain (rest looked up from reference TRBV5-1 and TRBJ1-1): KAGVTQTPRYLIKTRGQQVTLSCSPISGHRSVSWYQQTPGQGLQFLFEYFSETQRNKGNFPGRFSGRQFSNSRSEMNVSTLELGDSALYLCASSLDPGVTEAFFGQGTRLTVV.

This clonotype was found many times. The chain carries TRBV5-4 and TRBJ1-4; D uncertain. The CDR3 is 13 amino acids. Trimming cost V 4 bases and J 8 bases, with 12 bases left between them. Germline V gene sequence: CDR1 SGHNT, CDR2 YYREEE (reference sequence). DNA for the CDR3: TGTGCCAGCAGCCAGGACCTTAAAGAAAAACTGTTTTTT. Its translation: CASSQDLKEKLFF.

CDR3 nucleotide sequence: TGCGCCAGCAGGCGGCACAGGGGGAATGAGCAGTTCTTC. It encodes CASRRHRGNEQFF. The chain combines TRBV23-1 with TRBJ2-1, with 8 positions matching TRBD1. TRBV23-1 has ORF status, its function being uncertain. CDR3 size: 13 residues. Trimming at V came to 6 bases and at J to 7 bases, leaving 5 bases not matched to a gene.

This clonotype was counted at least ten times. The genes are TRBV7-2 and TRBJ1-5, with D uncertain. This CDR3 comprises 15 residues. Germline CDR1 reads SGHTA; CDR2 reads FQGNSA. Trimming took 5 bases from V and 0 from J, leaving 11 bases between them. The CDR3 nucleotides read TGTGCCAGCAGCCCGACCGCCAATAGCAATCAGCCCCAGCATTTT. Translating gives CASSPTANSNQPQHF.

This clonotype rates as medium-sized. This chain uses TRBV10-3 with TRBJ1-6; no clear D. V was clipped by 8 bases and J by 0 bases, with 14 bases between them. CDR3 length: 16 amino acids. CDR1 ENHRY and CDR2 SYGVKD come from the germline V gene. The CDR3 region has the DNA TGTGCCATCTCGAACGACGGAAGCTCCTATAATTCACCCCTCCACTTT. Translation gives CAISNDGSSYNSPLHF.

This clonotype is categorized as medium-sized. The V gene is TRBV18, the J gene TRBJ2-5; no clear D. This CDR3 contains 12 residues. Germline V gives CDR1 KGHSH, CDR2 LQKENI. V was cut by 5 bases and J by 4 bases, with 8 bases left in between. The CDR3 region has the DNA TGTGCCAGCTCAAACAACGGAGAGACCCAGTACTTC. It specifies CASSNNGETQYF.

This clonotype is termed medium-sized. The chain carries TRBV7-8 and TRBJ2-2; 9 positions agree with TRBD1. CDR1 is SGHVS, CDR2 FQNEAQ, per germline. The CDR3 has 18 residues. The ends lost 4 bases at V and 2 bases at J; junction bases unmatched: 11. CDR3 DNA sequence: TGTGCCAGCAGCTCCAACTGGGACAGGGTGACCAACACCGGGGAGCTGTTTTTT. This gives the protein CASSSNWDRVTNTGELFF.

This clonotype is classed as medium-sized (0.01 to 0.1%). The V and J genes are TRBV5-1 and TRBJ2-3; D unresolved. The V gene's germline CDR1 is SGHRS and CDR2 YFSETQ. The CDR3 runs 14 residues. Trimming left V 1 base short and J 6 bases short, with 12 bases between. CDR3 DNA sequence: TGCGCCAGCAGCTTGAGGCCTCTAGGGGATACGCAGTATTTT. This codes for CASSLRPLGDTQYF.

The chain employs TRBV16 and TRBJ1-5; D remains ambiguous. V lost 7 bases and J lost 11, with 18 bases in between. This CDR3 comprises 13 residues. Germline-derived CDR1 and CDR2 are KGHSY and FQNENV. The DNA of the CDR3 is TGTGCCAGCACCACGCAGGTCACTTGGACCCAGCATTTT. Its protein is CASTTQVTWTQHF.

V usage is TRBV5-1 and J usage is TRBJ2-6; no clear D gene. Germline-derived CDR1 and CDR2 are SGHRS and YFSETQ. This CDR3 is 17 amino acids long. V gave up 7 bases and J gave up 3 bases, with 20 bases separating them. CDR3 region: CASLVIRSADGANVLTF. The CDR3 nucleotides read TGCGCCAGCTTGGTTATCAGGTCCGCCGATGGGGCCAACGTCCTGACTTTC.

This clonotype is medium-sized in the sample. The rearrangement links TRBV20-1 to TRBJ2-5; 8 bases align to TRBD2. The junction had 9 bases not matched to a gene; V was cut back by 2 bases and J by 4 bases. This CDR3 spans 15 amino acids. Germline V lookup: CDR1 DFQATT, CDR2 SNEGSKA (reference sequence). CDR3 DNA sequence: TGCAGTGCTAGAAACTCCGCGGGGGGTGGAGAGACCCAGTACTTC. This translates into CSARNSAGGGETQYF.

This clonotype is labeled medium-sized. The J gene is TRBJ2-1, the V gene TRBV6-5, with D unresolved. Per the germline V gene, CDR1 is MNHEY and CDR2 is SVGAGI. Trimming stripped 0 bases from V and 0 bases from J, with 9 bases between. CDR3 size: 16 residues. The CDR3 loop reads CASSYSSMSSYNEQFF. The CDR3 region has the DNA TGTGCCAGCAGTTACTCTTCCATGAGCTCCTACAATGAGCAGTTCTTC.